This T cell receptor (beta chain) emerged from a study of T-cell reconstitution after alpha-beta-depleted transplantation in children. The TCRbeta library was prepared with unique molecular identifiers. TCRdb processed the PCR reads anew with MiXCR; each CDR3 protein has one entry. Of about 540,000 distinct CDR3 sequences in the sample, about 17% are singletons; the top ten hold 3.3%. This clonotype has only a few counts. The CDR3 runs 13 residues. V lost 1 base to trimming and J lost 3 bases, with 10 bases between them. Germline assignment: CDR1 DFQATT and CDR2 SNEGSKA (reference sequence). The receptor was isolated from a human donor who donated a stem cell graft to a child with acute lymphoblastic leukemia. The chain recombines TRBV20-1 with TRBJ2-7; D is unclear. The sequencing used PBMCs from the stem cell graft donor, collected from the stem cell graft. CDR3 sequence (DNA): TGCAGTGCTAGAGGGCTAGTCTTCTACGAGCAGTACTTC. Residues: CSARGLVFYEQYF.